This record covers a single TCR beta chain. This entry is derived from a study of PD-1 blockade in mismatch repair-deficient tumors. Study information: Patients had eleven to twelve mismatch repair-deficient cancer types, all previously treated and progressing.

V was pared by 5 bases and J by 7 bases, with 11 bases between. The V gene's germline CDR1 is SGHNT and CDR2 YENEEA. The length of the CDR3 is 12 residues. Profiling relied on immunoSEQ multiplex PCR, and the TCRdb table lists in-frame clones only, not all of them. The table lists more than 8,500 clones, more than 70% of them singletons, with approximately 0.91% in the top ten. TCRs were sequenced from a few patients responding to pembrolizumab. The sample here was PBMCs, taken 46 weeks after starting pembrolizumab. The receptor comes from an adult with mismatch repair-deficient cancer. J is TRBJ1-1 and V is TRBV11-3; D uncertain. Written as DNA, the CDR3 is TGTGCCAGCAGCCCCTTTCGAGGTGAAGCTTTCTTT. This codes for CASSPFRGEAFF. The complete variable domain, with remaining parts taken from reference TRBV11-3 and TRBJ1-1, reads EAGVVQSPRYKIIEKKQPVAFWCNPISGHNTLYWYLQNLGQGPELLIRYENEEAVDDSQLPKDRFSAERLKGVDSTLKIQPAELGDSAVYLCASSPFRGEAFFGQGTRLTVV.